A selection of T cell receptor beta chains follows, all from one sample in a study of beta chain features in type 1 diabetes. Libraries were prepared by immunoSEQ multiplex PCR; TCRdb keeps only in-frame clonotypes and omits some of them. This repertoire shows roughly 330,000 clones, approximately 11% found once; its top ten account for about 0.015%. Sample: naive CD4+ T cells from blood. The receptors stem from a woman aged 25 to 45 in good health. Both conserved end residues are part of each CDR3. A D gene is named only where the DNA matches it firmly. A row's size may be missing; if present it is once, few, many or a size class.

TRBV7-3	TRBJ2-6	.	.	TGTGCCAGCAGCTTACGGGGGACAGCTGGGGCCAACGTCCTGACTTTC	CASSLRGTAGANVLTF
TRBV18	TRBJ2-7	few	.	TGTGCCAGCTCACCACCGCATCAGGGACTGAGCTCCTACGAGCAGTACTTC	CASSPPHQGLSSYEQYF
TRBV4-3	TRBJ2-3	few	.	TGCGCCAGCAGCCAAGGGGCGGGGAGAGACACAGATACGCAGTATTTT	CASSQGAGRDTDTQYF
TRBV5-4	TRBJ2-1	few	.	TGTGCCAGCAGCCTACAAAACCGGGACATAAGTGAGCAGTTCTTC	CASSLQNRDISEQFF
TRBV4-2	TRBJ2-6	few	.	TGTGCCAGCAGCCCGGAGGGCTCTGGGGCCAACGTCCTGACTTTC	CASSPEGSGANVLTF
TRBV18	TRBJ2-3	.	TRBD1	TGTGCCAGCTCACGCATTGGGGCTCGACAGGGGGCTCTGGATACGCAGTATTTT	CASSRIGARQGALDTQYF
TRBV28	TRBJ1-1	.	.	TGTGCCAGCAGTTTCATCGGGGCTGAAGCTTTCTTT	CASSFIGAEAFF
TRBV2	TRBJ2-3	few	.	TGTGCCAGCAGTGTGGCGGAGGTAGATACGCAGTATTTT	CASSVAEVDTQYF
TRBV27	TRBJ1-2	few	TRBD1	TGTGCCAGCAGTAAACTGGACAGGTCCAAGGGTGGCTACACCTTC	CASSKLDRSKGGYTF
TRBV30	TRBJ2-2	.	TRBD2	TGTGCCTGGAGCCAGACTAGCGGGGCCGGGGAGCTGTTTTTT	CAWSQTSGAGELFF
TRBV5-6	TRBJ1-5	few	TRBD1	TGTGCCAGCAGCTTCTTCAACTCCGGGACAGGGAATCAGCCCCAGCATTTT	CASSFFNSGTGNQPQHF
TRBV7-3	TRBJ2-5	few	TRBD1	TGTGCCAGCAGCTACGGACAGGAAGAGACCCAGTACTTC	CASSYGQEETQYF
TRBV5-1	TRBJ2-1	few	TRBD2	TGCGCCAGCAGCTTGGTTGGCGGGAGGGACAATGAGCAGTTCTTC	CASSLVGGRDNEQFF
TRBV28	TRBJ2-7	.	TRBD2	TGTGCCAGCAGTCTCGGGACTAGGGGAGCCTACGAGCAGTACTTC	CASSLGTRGAYEQYF
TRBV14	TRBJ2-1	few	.	TGTGCCAGCAGCCCCTTCCGGACAAATGAGCAGTTCTTC	CASSPFRTNEQFF
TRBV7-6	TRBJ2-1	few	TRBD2	TGTGCCAGCAGCTTAGGAGCTAGCGGGAGGTCCTACAATGAGCAGTTCTTC	CASSLGASGRSYNEQFF
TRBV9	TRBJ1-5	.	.	TGTGCCAGCAGCGAGGTCGACTGGGGCCAGATCATAGTTTCAGATCAGCCCCAGCATTTT	CASSEVDWGQIIVSDQPQHF
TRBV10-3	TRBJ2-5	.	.	TGTGCCATCAAGGGAGAGAATGCCCAAGAGACCCAGTACTTC	CAIKGENAQETQYF
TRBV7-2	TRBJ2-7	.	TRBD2	TGTGCCAGCAGAGCAACTAGCGGGATATACGAGCAGTACTTC	CASRATSGIYEQYF
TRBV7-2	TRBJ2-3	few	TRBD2	TGTGCCAGCAGCCCTAGGACTAGCGGGAGTCAAGATACGCAGTATTTT	CASSPRTSGSQDTQYF
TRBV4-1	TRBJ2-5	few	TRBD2	TGCGCCAGCAGCCAAGATCATAGCGGGAGATGGGAAGAGACCCAGTACTTC	CASSQDHSGRWEETQYF
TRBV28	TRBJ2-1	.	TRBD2	TGTGCCAGCAGGATCGGGAGGGCCAGATCCAATGAGCAGTTCTTC	CASRIGRARSNEQFF
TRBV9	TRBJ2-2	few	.	TGTGCCAGCAGCCCACCCGGCGGGGAGCTGTTTTTT	CASSPPGGELFF
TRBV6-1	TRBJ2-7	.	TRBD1	TGTGCCAGCAGTGAAGCCGGGACAGCAGCCTACGAGCAGTACTTC	CASSEAGTAAYEQYF
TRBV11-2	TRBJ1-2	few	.	TGTGCCAGCAGCCCACAGGGAACTCGGTATAACTATGGCTACACCTTC	CASSPQGTRYNYGYTF
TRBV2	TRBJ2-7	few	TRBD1	TGTGCCAGCAGTGAAGCGCTTCAGTCAGGGGGAAGCTCCTACGAGCAGTACTTC	CASSEALQSGGSSYEQYF
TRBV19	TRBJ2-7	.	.	TGTGCCAGTAGTATTGTGGGCCGCGAGCAGTACTTC	CASSIVGREQYF
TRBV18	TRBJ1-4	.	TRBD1	TGTGCCAGCTCACTGCAGGGACAGCTTAATGAAAAACTGTTTTTT	CASSLQGQLNEKLFF
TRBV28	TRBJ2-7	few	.	TGTGCCAGCAGTTTAAATGGGAGGCCCTTTCCGTACGAGCAGTACTTC	CASSLNGRPFPYEQYF
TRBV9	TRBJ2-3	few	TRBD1	TGTGCCAGCACGAGGGACAGGGGTCCCACAGATACGCAGTATTTT	CASTRDRGPTDTQYF
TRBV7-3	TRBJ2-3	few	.	TGTGCCAGCAGATCGCCAGGAGATACGCAGTATTTT	CASRSPGDTQYF